These T cell receptor beta chains were read from a single sample in a study of tumor-infiltrating lymphocytes in primary liver carcinoma. TCRdb re-derived calls from the multiplex PCR reads in MiXCR, one entry per CDR3 protein. This table has 250,000 to 400,000 distinct CDR3 sequences, around three fifths appearing once. The specimen sequenced was peripheral blood. All receptors derive from a man aged 40-49 years with primary liver carcinoma and hepatitis B virus infection. Both conserved end residues are part of each CDR3. Fields, in order: V gene, J gene, CDR3 protein.

v_call: TRBV6-2/TRBV6-3; j_call: TRBJ2-7; cdr3_aa: CGSSLRTGEYEQYF
v_call: TRBV12-3/TRBV12-4; j_call: TRBJ2-5; cdr3_aa: CASSLTRQETQYF
v_call: TRBV5-1; j_call: TRBJ1-1; cdr3_aa: CASSLQPGRGIGEAFF
v_call: TRBV14; j_call: TRBJ2-1; cdr3_aa: CASSQDLGSGGSYNEQFF
v_call: TRBV5-4; j_call: TRBJ2-1; cdr3_aa: CASSLGLAEPREQFF
v_call: TRBV11-2; j_call: TRBJ2-2; cdr3_aa: CVSSVNTTNTGELFF
v_call: TRBV11-2; j_call: TRBJ1-1; cdr3_aa: CASSSDFTSEAFF
v_call: TRBV6-1; j_call: TRBJ2-6; cdr3_aa: CAYLLQGTTGTNVLSF
v_call: TRBV4-2; j_call: TRBJ2-7; cdr3_aa: CASSQDLSPTVYEQCF
v_call: TRBV6-5; j_call: TRBJ1-2; cdr3_aa: CASSSRTGVYGYIF
v_call: TRBV5-1; j_call: TRBJ2-3; cdr3_aa: CSSSLRASGGTDTQYF
v_call: TRBV10-3; j_call: TRBJ2-1; cdr3_aa: CAVRRDLSSYSEQFF
v_call: TRBV20-1; j_call: TRBJ1-5; cdr3_aa: CSARQGDRSNQPQHF
v_call: TRBV6-1; j_call: TRBJ2-7; cdr3_aa: CASSGVSGRAVYEQYF
v_call: TRBV4-2; j_call: TRBJ2-1; cdr3_aa: CASSQGASGKDEQFF
v_call: TRBV7-8; j_call: TRBJ2-7; cdr3_aa: CASILEFASYEQYF
v_call: TRBV4-3; j_call: TRBJ2-7; cdr3_aa: CASSQGGWEQYF
v_call: TRBV6-1; j_call: TRBJ1-3; cdr3_aa: CASSPDSSGNIIYF
v_call: TRBV6-1; j_call: TRBJ2-7; cdr3_aa: CATVGDRSSYEQYF
v_call: TRBV11-2; j_call: TRBJ1-1; cdr3_aa: CASSIRGRMNTETFF
v_call: TRBV15; j_call: TRBJ2-2; cdr3_aa: CATSREGAGELFF
v_call: TRBV11-2; j_call: TRBJ2-3; cdr3_aa: CAIGTRGLGRQYF
v_call: TRBV11-2; j_call: TRBJ1-5; cdr3_aa: CASSLARPNQPQHF
v_call: TRBV12-3/TRBV12-4; j_call: TRBJ2-1; cdr3_aa: CATRTWDEQFF
v_call: TRBV5-5; j_call: TRBJ2-7; cdr3_aa: CARSQWTESYEQYF
v_call: TRBV6-2/TRBV6-3; j_call: TRBJ2-2; cdr3_aa: CASSSPMPDRILHTGELFF
v_call: TRBV5-4; j_call: TRBJ2-3; cdr3_aa: CASSMPGGGTQYF
v_call: TRBV5-4; j_call: TRBJ2-5; cdr3_aa: CASSTLTGTLETQYF
v_call: TRBV29-1; j_call: TRBJ2-5; cdr3_aa: CSVPLGVENQYF